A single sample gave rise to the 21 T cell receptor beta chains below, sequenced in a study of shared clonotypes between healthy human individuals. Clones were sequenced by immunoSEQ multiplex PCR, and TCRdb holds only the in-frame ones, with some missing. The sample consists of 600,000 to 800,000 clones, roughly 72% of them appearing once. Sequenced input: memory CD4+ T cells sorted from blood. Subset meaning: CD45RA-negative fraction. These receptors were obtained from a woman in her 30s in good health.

The CDR3 protein is CASSRTSDTDTQYF. In DNA, the CDR3 is TGTGCCAGCAGTCGGACTAGCGACACAGATACGCAGTATTTT. The rearrangement joins TRBV6-1 to TRBJ2-3; 9 bases map to TRBD2. This CDR3 is built from 14 residues. In germline, CDR1 is MNHNS, CDR2 SASEGT. Germline trimming cut 5 bases from V and 2 bases from J; bases unmatched to any gene: 2.

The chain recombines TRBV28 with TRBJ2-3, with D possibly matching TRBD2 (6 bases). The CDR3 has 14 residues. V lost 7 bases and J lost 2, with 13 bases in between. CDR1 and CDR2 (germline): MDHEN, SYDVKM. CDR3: CASTPGGATDTQYF. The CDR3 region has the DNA TGTGCCAGCACTCCCGGGGGAGCCACAGATACGCAGTATTTT.

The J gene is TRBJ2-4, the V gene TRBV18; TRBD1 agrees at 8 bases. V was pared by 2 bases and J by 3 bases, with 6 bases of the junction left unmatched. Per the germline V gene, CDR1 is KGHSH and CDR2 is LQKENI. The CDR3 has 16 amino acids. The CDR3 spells CASSPRGQAGKNIQYF. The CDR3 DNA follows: TGTGCCAGCTCACCAAGGGGACAGGCGGGCAAAAACATTCAGTACTTC.

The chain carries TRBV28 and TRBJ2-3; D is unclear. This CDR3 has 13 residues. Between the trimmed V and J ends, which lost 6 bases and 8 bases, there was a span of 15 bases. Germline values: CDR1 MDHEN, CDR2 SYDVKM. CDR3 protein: CASRPHGDVTQYF. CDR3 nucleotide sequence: TGTGCCAGCAGACCACACGGCGACGTTACGCAGTATTTT. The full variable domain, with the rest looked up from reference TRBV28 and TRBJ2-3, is DVKVTQSSRYLVKRTGEKVFLECVQDMDHENMFWYRQDPGLGLRLIYFSYDVKMKEKGDIPEGYSVSREKKERFSLILESASTNQTSMYLCASRPHGDVTQYFGPGTRLTVL.

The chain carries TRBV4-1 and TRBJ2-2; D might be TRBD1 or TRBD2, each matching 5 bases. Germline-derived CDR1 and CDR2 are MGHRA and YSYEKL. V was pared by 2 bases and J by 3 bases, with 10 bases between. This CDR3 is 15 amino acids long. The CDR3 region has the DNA TGCGCCAGCAGCCAATGGGACCCGGACACCGGGGAGCTGTTTTTT. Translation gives CASSQWDPDTGELFF.

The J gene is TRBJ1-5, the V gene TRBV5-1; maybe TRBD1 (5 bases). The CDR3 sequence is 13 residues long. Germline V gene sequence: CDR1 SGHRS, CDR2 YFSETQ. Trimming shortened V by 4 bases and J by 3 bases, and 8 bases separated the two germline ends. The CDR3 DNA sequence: TGCGCCAGCAGCCTGACAGTCAATCAGCCCCAGCATTTT. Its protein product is CASSLTVNQPQHF.

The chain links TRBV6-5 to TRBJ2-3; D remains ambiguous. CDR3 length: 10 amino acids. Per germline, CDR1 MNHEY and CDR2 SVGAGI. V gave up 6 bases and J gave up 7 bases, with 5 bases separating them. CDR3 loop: CASRGNTQYF. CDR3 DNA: TGTGCCAGCAGGGGGAATACGCAGTATTTT.

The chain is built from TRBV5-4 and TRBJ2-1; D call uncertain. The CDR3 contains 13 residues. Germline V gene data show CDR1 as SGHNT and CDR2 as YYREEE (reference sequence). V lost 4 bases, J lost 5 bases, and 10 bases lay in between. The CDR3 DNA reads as TGTGCCAGCAGCGGATGGTCTGACAATGAGCAGTTCTTC. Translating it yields CASSGWSDNEQFF. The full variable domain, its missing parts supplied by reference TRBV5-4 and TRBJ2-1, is ETGVTQSPTHLIKTRGQQVTLRCSSQSGHNTVSWYQQALGQGPQFIFQYYREEENGRGNFPPRFSGLQFPNYSSELNVNALELDDSALYLCASSGWSDNEQFFGPGTRLTVL.

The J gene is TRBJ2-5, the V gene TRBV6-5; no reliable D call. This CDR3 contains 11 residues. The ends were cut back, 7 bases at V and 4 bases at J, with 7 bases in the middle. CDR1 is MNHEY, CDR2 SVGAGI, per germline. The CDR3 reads CASTKGETQYF. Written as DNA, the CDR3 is TGTGCCAGCACTAAAGGAGAGACCCAGTACTTC.

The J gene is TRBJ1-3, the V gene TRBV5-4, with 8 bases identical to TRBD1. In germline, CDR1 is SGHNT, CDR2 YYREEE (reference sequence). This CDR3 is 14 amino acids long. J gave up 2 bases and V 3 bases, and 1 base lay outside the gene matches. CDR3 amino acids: CASSSQGAGNTIYF. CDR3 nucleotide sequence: TGTGCCAGCAGCTCACAGGGGGCTGGAAACACCATATATTTT.

The CDR3 region is CASSQAGQGADYTF. The DNA of the CDR3 is TGCGCCAGCAGCCAAGCCGGACAGGGAGCTGACTACACCTTC. V is TRBV4-1 and J is TRBJ1-2, with 8 bases that match TRBD1. Germline V CDR1 and CDR2: MGHRA, YSYEKL. The CDR3 has 14 residues. The V gene end was trimmed by 1 base and the J gene end by 10 bases; junction bases not matched to a gene: 8.

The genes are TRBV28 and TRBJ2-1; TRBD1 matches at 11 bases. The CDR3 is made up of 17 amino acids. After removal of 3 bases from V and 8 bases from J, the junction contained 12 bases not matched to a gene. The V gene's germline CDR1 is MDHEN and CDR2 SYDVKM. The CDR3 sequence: CASSFGFGTGGFYEQFF. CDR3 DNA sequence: TGTGCCAGCAGTTTCGGGTTCGGGACAGGGGGTTTCTATGAGCAGTTCTTC.

CDR3 coding DNA: TGTGCCTGGAGTGTAGCGGTGGGGCGTATCACTGAAGCTTTCTTT. As protein: CAWSVAVGRITEAFF. This rearrangement joins TRBV30 to TRBJ1-1; possibly TRBD1 for D (5 bases). This CDR3 spans 15 amino acids. The germline gives CDR1 GTSNPN, CDR2 SVGIG (reference sequence). Between the trimmed V and J ends, which lost 0 bases and 4 bases, there was a span of 15 bases.

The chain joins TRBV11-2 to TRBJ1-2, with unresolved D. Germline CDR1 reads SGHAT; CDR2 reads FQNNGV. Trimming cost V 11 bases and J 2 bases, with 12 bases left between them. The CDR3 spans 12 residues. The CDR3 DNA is TGTGCCGAGTCCCCGGCGAACTATGGCTACACCTTC. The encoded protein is CAESPANYGYTF.

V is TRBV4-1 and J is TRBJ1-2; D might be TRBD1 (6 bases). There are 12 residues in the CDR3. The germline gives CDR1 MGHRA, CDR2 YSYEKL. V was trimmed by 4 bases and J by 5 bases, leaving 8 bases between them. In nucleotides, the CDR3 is TGCGCCAGCAGCCGGACAGATTATGGCTACACCTTC. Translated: CASSRTDYGYTF.

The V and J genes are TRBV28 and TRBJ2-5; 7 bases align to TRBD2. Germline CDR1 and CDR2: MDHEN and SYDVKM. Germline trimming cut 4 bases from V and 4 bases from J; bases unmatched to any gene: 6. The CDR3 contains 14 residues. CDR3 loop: CASSSGGSAETQYF. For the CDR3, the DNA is TGTGCCAGCAGTTCTGGCGGGAGCGCAGAGACCCAGTACTTC. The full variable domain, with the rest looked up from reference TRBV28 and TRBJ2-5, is DVKVTQSSRYLVKRTGEKVFLECVQDMDHENMFWYRQDPGLGLRLIYFSYDVKMKEKGDIPEGYSVSREKKERFSLILESASTNQTSMYLCASSSGGSAETQYFGPGTRLLVL.

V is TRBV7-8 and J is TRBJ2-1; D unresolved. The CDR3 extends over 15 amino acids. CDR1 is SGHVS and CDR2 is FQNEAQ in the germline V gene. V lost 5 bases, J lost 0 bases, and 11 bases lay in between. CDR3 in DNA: TGTGCCAGCAGCCCCGACTGGAGCTCCTACAATGAGCAGTTCTTC. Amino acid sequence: CASSPDWSSYNEQFF.

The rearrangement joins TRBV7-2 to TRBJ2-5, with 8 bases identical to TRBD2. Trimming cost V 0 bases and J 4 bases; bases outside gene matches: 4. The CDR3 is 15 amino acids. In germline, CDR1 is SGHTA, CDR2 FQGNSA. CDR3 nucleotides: TGTGCCAGCAGCTTAGCCTCCGGGAGGGCAGAGACCCAGTACTTC. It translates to CASSLASGRAETQYF.

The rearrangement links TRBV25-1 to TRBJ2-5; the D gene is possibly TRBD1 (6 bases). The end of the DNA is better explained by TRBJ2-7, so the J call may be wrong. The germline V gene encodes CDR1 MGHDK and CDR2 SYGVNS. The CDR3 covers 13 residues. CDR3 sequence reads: CASSGTVTYEQYF. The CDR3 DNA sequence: TGTGCCAGCAGTGGGACAGTTACCTACGAGCAGTACTTC.

The CDR3 DNA reads as TGTGCCAGCTCACTGGGGGGGTCCATGAACACTGAAGCTTTCTTT. As protein: CASSLGGSMNTEAFF. The genes are TRBV18 and TRBJ1-1, with D possibly being TRBD1 (5 bases). Germline V gives CDR1 KGHSH, CDR2 LQKENI. With 4 bases removed from V and 0 bases from J, the gap between germline ends came to 12 bases. The CDR3 contains 15 residues. The variable domain in full, completed from reference TRBV18 and TRBJ1-1, reads NAGVMQNPRHLVRRRGQEARLRCSPMKGHSHVYWYRQLPEEGLKFMVYLQKENIIDESGMPKERFSAEFPKEGPSILRIQQVVRGDSAAYFCASSLGGSMNTEAFFGQGTRLTVV.

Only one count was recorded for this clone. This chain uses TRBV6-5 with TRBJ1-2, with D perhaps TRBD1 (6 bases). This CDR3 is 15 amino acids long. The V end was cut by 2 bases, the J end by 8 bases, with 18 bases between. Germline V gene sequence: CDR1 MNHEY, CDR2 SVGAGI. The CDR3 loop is CASSYVNTGRSGYTF. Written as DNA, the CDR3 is TGTGCCAGCAGTTACGTTAATACAGGGAGGAGCGGCTACACCTTC.